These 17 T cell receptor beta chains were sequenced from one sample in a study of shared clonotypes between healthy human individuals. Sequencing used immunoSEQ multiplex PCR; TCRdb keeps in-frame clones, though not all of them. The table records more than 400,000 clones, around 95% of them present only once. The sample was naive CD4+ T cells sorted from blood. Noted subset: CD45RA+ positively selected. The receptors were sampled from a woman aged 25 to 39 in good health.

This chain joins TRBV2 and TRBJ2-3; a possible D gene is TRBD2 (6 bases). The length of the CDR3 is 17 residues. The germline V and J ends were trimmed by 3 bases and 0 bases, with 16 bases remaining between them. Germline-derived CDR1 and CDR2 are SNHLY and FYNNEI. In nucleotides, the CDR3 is TGTGCCAGCAGTGATCTAGGAAGCGGGTTTAGCACAGATACGCAGTATTTT. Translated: CASSDLGSGFSTDTQYF.

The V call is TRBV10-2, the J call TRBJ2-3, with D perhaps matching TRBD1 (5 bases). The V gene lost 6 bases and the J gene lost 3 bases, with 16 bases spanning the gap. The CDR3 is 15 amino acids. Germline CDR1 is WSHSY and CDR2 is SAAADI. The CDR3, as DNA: TGCGCCAGCAGCTCGCAGGGTGGTGGGACAGATACGCAGTATTTT. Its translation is CASSSQGGGTDTQYF.

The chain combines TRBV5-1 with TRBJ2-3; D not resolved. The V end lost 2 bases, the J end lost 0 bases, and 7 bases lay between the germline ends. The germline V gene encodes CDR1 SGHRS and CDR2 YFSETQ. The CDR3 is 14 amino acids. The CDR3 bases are TGCGCCAGCAGCTTTATGCCTAGCACAGATACGCAGTATTTT. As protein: CASSFMPSTDTQYF.

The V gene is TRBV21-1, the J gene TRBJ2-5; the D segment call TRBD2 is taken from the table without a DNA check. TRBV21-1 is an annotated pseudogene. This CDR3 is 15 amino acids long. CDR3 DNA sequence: TGTGCCAGCAGCAAAGTGCTAGCGACATTGCGGACCCAGTACTTC. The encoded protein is CASSKVLATLRTQYF.

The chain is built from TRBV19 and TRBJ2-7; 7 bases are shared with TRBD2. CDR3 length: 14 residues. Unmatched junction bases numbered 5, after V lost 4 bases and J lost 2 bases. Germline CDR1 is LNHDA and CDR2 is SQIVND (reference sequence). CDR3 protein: CASSKKAGTYEQYF. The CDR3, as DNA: TGTGCCAGTAGTAAGAAAGCGGGGACCTACGAGCAGTACTTC.

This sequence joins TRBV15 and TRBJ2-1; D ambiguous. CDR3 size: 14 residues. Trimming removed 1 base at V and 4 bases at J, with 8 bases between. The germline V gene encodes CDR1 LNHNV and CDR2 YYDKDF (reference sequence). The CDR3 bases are TGTGCCACCAGCAGAGTGCGGCCTTACAATGAGCAGTTCTTC. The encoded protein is CATSRVRPYNEQFF.

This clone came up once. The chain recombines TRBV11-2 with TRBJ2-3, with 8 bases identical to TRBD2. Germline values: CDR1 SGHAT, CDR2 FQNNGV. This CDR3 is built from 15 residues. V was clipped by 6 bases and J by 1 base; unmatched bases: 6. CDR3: CASSFTSGGTDTQYF. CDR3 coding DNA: TGTGCCAGCAGTTTCACTAGCGGAGGCACAGATACGCAGTATTTT.

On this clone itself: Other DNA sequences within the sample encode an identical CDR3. The CDR3, as DNA: TGCAGCGTCCGGGTGGGGGAGCGGGTCGACGTTTCGGTCGACGAGCAGTACTTC. Amino acid sequence: CSVRVGERVDVSVDEQYF. V usage is TRBV29-1 and J usage is TRBJ2-7; D is perhaps TRBD2 (6 bases). The V gene's germline CDR1 is SQVTM and CDR2 ANQGSEA. The CDR3 loop spans 18 amino acids. V lost 6 bases and J 5 bases, leaving 32 bases between the germline ends.

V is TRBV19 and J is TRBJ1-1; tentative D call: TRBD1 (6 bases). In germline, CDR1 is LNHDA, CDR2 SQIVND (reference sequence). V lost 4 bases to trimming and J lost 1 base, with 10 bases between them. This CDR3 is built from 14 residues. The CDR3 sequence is CASSNTGKNTEAFF. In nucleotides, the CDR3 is TGTGCCAGTAGTAATACAGGGAAGAACACTGAAGCTTTCTTT.

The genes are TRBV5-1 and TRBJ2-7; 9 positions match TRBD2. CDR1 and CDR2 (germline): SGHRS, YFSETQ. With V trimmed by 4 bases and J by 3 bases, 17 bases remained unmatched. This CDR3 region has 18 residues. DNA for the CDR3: TGCGCCAGCAGCCCAGACGTTTATGGGGCGGGAGGGGTCTACGAGCAGTACTTC. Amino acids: CASSPDVYGAGGVYEQYF.

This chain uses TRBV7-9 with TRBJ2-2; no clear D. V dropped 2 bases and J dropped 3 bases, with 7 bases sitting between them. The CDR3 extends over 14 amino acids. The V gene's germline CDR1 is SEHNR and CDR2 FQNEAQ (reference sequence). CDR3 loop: CASSLWVDTGELFF. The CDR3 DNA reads TGTGCCAGCAGCTTATGGGTAGACACCGGGGAGCTGTTTTTT.

The CDR3: CASSPRRTGAGNTEAFF. Written as DNA, the CDR3 is TGTGCCAGCAGCCCGAGGCGGACAGGGGCTGGGAACACTGAAGCTTTCTTT. The rearrangement uses TRBV11-2 and TRBJ1-1; 9 positions agree with TRBD1. Unmatched junction bases numbered 11, after V lost 5 bases and J lost 1 base. CDR1 is SGHAT and CDR2 is FQNNGV in the germline V gene. The CDR3 is 17 amino acids.

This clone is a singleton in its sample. The CDR3 loop reads CAISDRVEAFF. Here the CDR3 DNA reads TGTGCGATCAGCGACAGGGTAGAAGCTTTCTTT. The chain carries TRBV27 and TRBJ1-1, with 7 bases matching TRBD1. CDR1 is MNHEY and CDR2 is SMNVEV in the germline V gene (reference sequence). The CDR3 runs 11 residues.

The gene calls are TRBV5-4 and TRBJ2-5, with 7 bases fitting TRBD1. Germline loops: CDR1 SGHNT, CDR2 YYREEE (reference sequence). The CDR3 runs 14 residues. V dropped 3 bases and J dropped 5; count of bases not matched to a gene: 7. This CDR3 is CASSSTGVRETQYF. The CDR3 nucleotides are TGTGCCAGCAGCTCCACAGGGGTCCGGGAGACCCAGTACTTC.

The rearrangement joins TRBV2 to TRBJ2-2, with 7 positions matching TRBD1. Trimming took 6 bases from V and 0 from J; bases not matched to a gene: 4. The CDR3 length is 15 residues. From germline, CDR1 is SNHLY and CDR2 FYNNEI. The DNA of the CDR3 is TGTGCCAGCAGACCCGGGACAGCGAACACCGGGGAGCTGTTTTTT. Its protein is CASRPGTANTGELFF.

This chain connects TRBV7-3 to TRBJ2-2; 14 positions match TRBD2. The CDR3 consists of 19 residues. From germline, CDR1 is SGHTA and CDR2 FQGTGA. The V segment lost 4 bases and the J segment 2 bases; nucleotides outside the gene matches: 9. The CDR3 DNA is TGTGCCAGCAGCTCCACCCGACTAGCGGGAGGGGGAAACACCGGGGAGCTGTTTTTT. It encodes CASSSTRLAGGGNTGELFF.

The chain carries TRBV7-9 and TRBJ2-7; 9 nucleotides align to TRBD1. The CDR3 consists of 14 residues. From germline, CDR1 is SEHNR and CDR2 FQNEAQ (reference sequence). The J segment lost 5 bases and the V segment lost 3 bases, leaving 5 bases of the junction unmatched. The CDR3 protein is CASSFHGTGNEQYF. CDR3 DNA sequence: TGTGCCAGCAGCTTTCACGGGACAGGGAACGAGCAGTACTTC.